This TCR beta chain was sequenced during a study of identical twins (dated by TCRdb to the mid-2010s). Describing the broader study: To test whether fetal clonotypes persist, the study used deep sequencing on TCR alpha and beta repertoires from monozygotic twins, unrelated adults of various ages, and cord blood. To rule out contamination, the twin experiments were replicated at different times with different library preparation protocols.

Study-wide conclusions, independent of this receptor: The excess sharing between twins in beta out-of-frame sequences was weaker because fewer shared sequences reduced the signal-to-noise ratio. Invariant T cells such as MAIT and iNKT could partly confound zero-insertion analyses, although diverse VJ usage argued against such confounding for most clonotypes. Conclusions relied on cross-sectional statistical analysis, since the same donors could not be followed over many years. Compared with coincidental sharing between unrelated individuals, an excess of low generation-probability sequences was observed among out-of-frame TCR alpha sequences shared between twins. Recombination models systematically underestimated out-of-frame TCR alpha sharing in monozygotic twins but agreed with sharing between unrelated individuals. Abundant cord blood beta clonotypes carried fewer insertions; young adult naive repertoires showed a weaker similar trend, while memory repertoires showed none.

This clonotype was observed a few times. No antigen is known for it. No base-level quality is on record; no much larger clone is a single base apart. All donors were healthy Caucasians. Three pairs of female monozygotic twins, all aged about 18 to 29 years, made up the twin cohort. RNA for TCR libraries was isolated from peripheral blood mononuclear cells. Libraries were built with 5' RACE. Sequencing took place on an Illumina HiSeq 2000. A universal primer binding site was introduced by template switching, and a unique molecular identifier was present in the final cDNA, enabling accurate counting of TCR cDNA molecules. First-strand cDNA for TCR alpha and beta chains was synthesized from specific primers in the conserved constant-segment region. To control for contamination, every cDNA library carried two barcodes: a SMART-Mk sample barcode plus Illumina barcodes. TruSeq adapter sequences, together with Illumina sample barcodes, were added in two successive PCR steps. The Illumina HiSeq platform was used with custom primers to sequence TCR alpha and beta cDNA libraries. The authors' pipeline ran thus. Raw reads were processed with MiGEC to extract unique molecular identifiers, and MiXCR was used to determine CDR3 positions. For each individual, recombination models were inferred using an EM algorithm with the repgenHMM and IGoR tools. Shared clonotype analysis was performed with the tcR package in R, normalizing sharing by the product of cloneset sizes. To study raw recombination without the effects of thymic and clonal selection, out-of-frame nonproductive sequences were analyzed. TCRdb passed the public sequencing reads through fastp at Q25 and MiXCR, retaining productive beta sequences. A single entry per CDR3 protein holds the most common genes and DNA from its merged rows. TCRdb's processing, not the study's, gives the V and J calls here. This sample has nearly 650,000 distinct CDR3 sequences in its table, and around 7.4% of those were observed once. Of the sample, 1.5% to 2% falls within the top ten clones.

The sample was also reused in another study, on yellow fever vaccine responses in identical twins. Per the second study: According to the authors, in identical twins the way T cells responded to vaccination appeared partly convergent and partly personalized. Focusing on identical twins, the study followed the T cell clones that responded to the vaccine, and did so with precision.

The receptor comes from a woman in her late teens or twenties in good health. Sequences were obtained from PBMCs.

Here the CDR3 is given as CASSLGDALRNEKLFF. The nucleotides read TGTGCCAGCAGCTTGGGGGACGCACTACGGAATGAAAAACTGTTTTTT. The receptor chain draws on TRBV7-2 and TRBJ1-4; matching of 5 bases hints at TRBD1 as the D gene. The CDR3 goes from the cysteine to the phenylalanine over 16 residues. CDR3 DNA is the only sequence kept; it has 48 bases, read in frame from the first base. V is shortened by 3 bases, J by 5 bases, and the region joining them spans 16 bases. CDR1 and CDR2 are read off the germline V gene as SGHTA and FQGNSA. The full variable domain, completed from the reference TRBV7-2 and TRBJ1-4 proteins outside the CDR3, reads GAGVSQSPSNKVTEKGKDVELRCDPISGHTALYWYRQSLGQGLEFLIYFQGNSAPDKSGLPSDRFSAERTGGSVSTLTIQRTQQEDSAVYLCASSLGDALRNEKLFFGSGTQLSVL.